The rows below give T cell receptor beta chains drawn from one sample of a study of T cells in Graves' hyperthyroidism and ophthalmopathy. TCRdb reanalysed the multiplex PCR reads using MiXCR and keeps one entry per CDR3 protein. The sample has about 52,000 distinct CDR3 sequences; 48% are singletons. Specimen: blood. The receptors derive from a woman between 50 and 59 years old with Graves' ophthalmopathy. The CDR3 runs from the conserved cysteine through the conserved F or W. A clone size is listed for some rows: how often the clone was seen (once, few, many), or a class if it is expanded.

V	size	J	CDR3
TRBV15	.	TRBJ2-7	CATSRGGLNYEQYF
TRBV19	many	TRBJ1-5	CASSIVIPNQPQHF
TRBV7-2	.	TRBJ2-3	CASSSAGTGESDTQYF
TRBV5-1	many	TRBJ2-5	CASSLGMSETQYF
TRBV11-1	.	TRBJ2-6	CASSLTSGVYVLTF
TRBV7-2	medium-sized	TRBJ2-1	CASSAGRHNEQFF
TRBV6-1	many	TRBJ2-7	CASSEANTGTSTYEQYF
TRBV7-2	.	TRBJ2-6	CASSLARGSSGANVLTF
TRBV19	.	TRBJ2-7	CASSITRLAGSGELYF
TRBV6-1	many	TRBJ2-7	CASSAAGGSSYEQYF
TRBV7-2	.	TRBJ2-1	CASSSGLAGGALSNEQFF
TRBV29-1	few	TRBJ1-4	CSVEGRTEETLFF
TRBV5-1	.	TRBJ2-2	CASSLEAGTRNTGELFF
TRBV4-3	many	TRBJ1-1	CASSQDFSSNTEAFF
TRBV5-4	many	TRBJ2-7	CASSFVGTYEQYF
TRBV7-3	medium-sized	TRBJ2-3	CASSTGGGRDTQYF
TRBV20-1	many	TRBJ2-5	CSAREQGAAQETQYF
TRBV2	.	TRBJ1-3	CASSPDRAGTGNTIYF
TRBV10-2	.	TRBJ2-2	CASSEQRPPGAELFF
TRBV6-5	many	TRBJ2-7	CASSYSVRVTSGTYEQYF
TRBV11-3	many	TRBJ2-1	CASSPRGGGNEQFF
TRBV7-2	.	TRBJ2-1	CASSLGGAGISYNEQFF
TRBV12-3/TRBV12-4	many	TRBJ1-2	CASSLASRVGGYTF
TRBV19	.	TRBJ2-3	CASSIAWGAADTQYF
TRBV27	few	TRBJ1-1	CASSSAGGETEAFF
TRBV29-1	.	TRBJ1-2	CSVEDDSGEDGYTF
TRBV20-1	.	TRBJ2-1	CSAFPGQGRDEQFF
TRBV19	.	TRBJ2-1	CASSMESMHGNEQFF
TRBV4-1	many	TRBJ1-4	CASSQEGQGSEKLFF